Listed below are T cell receptor beta chains from one sample, sequenced in a study of neurological immune-mediated disorders. TCRdb reprocessed the 5' RACE reads with MiXCR, giving one entry per CDR3 protein. The profile shows some 54,000 distinct CDR3 sequences, about 10% of them singletons. Source material: PBMCs. The receptor source for this set is a male donor with HTLV-1-associated myelopathy (HAM/TSP). Each CDR3 is given with its conserved first and last residue. D genes are given only for firm matches. Clone size appears in some rows only: once, few, many, or a class for an expanded clone.

TRBV6-5	-	many	TRBJ2-7	TGTGCCAGCAGTTATTCTGGGGGCATCGAGCAGTACTTC	CASSYSGGIEQYF
TRBV7-2	-	many	TRBJ2-5	TGTGCCAGCAGCTTTAACGGGGAGACCCAGTACTTC	CASSFNGETQYF
TRBV5-1	-	many	TRBJ2-3	TGCGCCAGCAGCTTAAGTCCCGCAGATACGCAGTATTTT	CASSLSPADTQYF
TRBV10-3	TRBD1	many	TRBJ2-5	TGTGCCATCAGTCTCGGGACAGGGATACAAGAGACCCAGTACTTC	CAISLGTGIQETQYF
TRBV7-2	-	many	TRBJ2-1	TGTGCCAGCAGCTCTGACCCCGGACAGTCCCGGTACAATGAGCAGTTCTTC	CASSSDPGQSRYNEQFF
TRBV5-1	-	many	TRBJ1-3	TGCGCCAGCAGCTTGGAGGCGGGCTCTGGAAACACCATATATTTT	CASSLEAGSGNTIYF
TRBV7-2	TRBD2	many	TRBJ2-2	TGTGCCAGCAGCTTAGCGCCGATCGGGGGGGGAACCGGGGAGCTGTTTTTT	CASSLAPIGGGTGELFF
TRBV7-9	-	many	TRBJ2-7	TGTGCCAGCAGCCTCCTGGCATATTCCTACGAGCAGTACTTC	CASSLLAYSYEQYF
TRBV28	-	many	TRBJ1-3	TGTGCCAGCAGCAAAGGGAGGACTGGAAACACCATATATTTT	CASSKGRTGNTIYF
TRBV4-3	TRBD2	many	TRBJ2-5	TGCGCCAGCAGCCAAGAATTCGCTAGCGGGGGAATGGCCCAGTACTTC	CASSQEFASGGMAQYF
TRBV7-2	-	many	TRBJ1-4	TGTGCCAGCAGCTTACCGAGGGTAGGCGTCGAAAAACTGTTTTTT	CASSLPRVGVEKLFF
TRBV7-9	TRBD1	many	TRBJ1-6	TGTGCCAGCAGCCGACAGGGGCTGGCTAATTCACCCCTCCACTTT	CASSRQGLANSPLHF
TRBV15	-	few	TRBJ2-5	TGTGCCACCAGCGGTCGGGTCGAGACCCAGTACTTC	CATSGRVETQYF
TRBV10-3	-	many	TRBJ2-4	TGTGCCATCAGTGAAACGGACGCTCGGGAAAACATTCAGTACTTC	CAISETDARENIQYF
TRBV11-3	-	many	TRBJ2-7	TGTGCCAGCAGCCCAGGGACAGCGGGCGAGCAGTACTTC	CASSPGTAGEQYF
TRBV7-9	TRBD1	many	TRBJ2-7	TGTGCCAGCACCACACTTAGGTTGGGACAGGGGGCCTACGAGCAGTACTTC	CASTTLRLGQGAYEQYF
TRBV29-1	-	many	TRBJ1-1	TGCAGCGTTGTCGTCGGTCCTTATGAAGCTTTCTTT	CSVVVGPYEAFF
TRBV7-6	-	many	TRBJ1-6	TGTGCCAGCAGCTTAGGAGGGTGGAATTCACCCCTCCACTTT	CASSLGGWNSPLHF
TRBV27	-	many	TRBJ1-6	TGTGCCAGCAGTTTCGGCCCGGGGGGGCTTAATTCACCCCTCCACTTT	CASSFGPGGLNSPLHF
TRBV20-1	TRBD1	many	TRBJ1-3	TGCAGTGCTAACAGGGGGACGGCAGGAAACACCATATATTTT	CSANRGTAGNTIYF
TRBV6-5	TRBD2	many	TRBJ2-1	TGTGCCAGCAGTGATCCGGGACTAGCGGGCAATGAGCAGTTCTTC	CASSDPGLAGNEQFF
TRBV20-1	-	many	TRBJ2-5	TGCAGTGCTAGAGGCGGGGCAGATTTACAAGAGACCCAGTACTTC	CSARGGADLQETQYF
TRBV9	-	many	TRBJ2-3	TGTGCCAGCAGCGTAGGCGTCTCGGCGACAGATACGCAGTATTTT	CASSVGVSATDTQYF
TRBV5-6	TRBD1	many	TRBJ2-2	TGTGCCAGCAGCATGGACAGGGGGCGGTGGACCGGGGAGCTGTTTTTT	CASSMDRGRWTGELFF
TRBV5-1	TRBD1	many	TRBJ1-4	TGCGCCAGCAGCACAGGGGACACTCCTAATGAAAAACTGTTTTTT	CASSTGDTPNEKLFF
TRBV7-9	-	many	TRBJ2-1	TGTGCCAGCAGCTTAGCGGCGAATGAGCAGTTCTTC	CASSLAANEQFF
TRBV5-5	-	many	TRBJ1-2	TGTGCCAGCAGCAGGGGGTCCAGCGACTATGGCTACACCTTC	CASSRGSSDYGYTF
TRBV29-1	-	many	TRBJ2-2	TGCAGCGTTGAAGATACAACCGGGGAGCTGTTTTTT	CSVEDTTGELFF
TRBV7-2	-	many	TRBJ1-2	TGTGCCAGCAGTCGCCCCGGAGGGAACTATGGCTACACCTTC	CASSRPGGNYGYTF
TRBV2	TRBD1	-	TRBJ2-1	TGTGCCAGCAGCTTTGGGACAGGGCTTTCCAATGAGCAGTTCTTC	CASSFGTGLSNEQFF
TRBV12-3/TRBV12-4	-	many	TRBJ1-2	TGTGCCAGCAGTTTTGCCCGCTCGGGGTATGGCTACACCTTC	CASSFARSGYGYTF
TRBV6-2/TRBV6-3	TRBD1	-	TRBJ2-6	TGTGCCAGCGGGACAGAGGGCTCTGGGGCCAACGTCCTGACTTTC	CASGTEGSGANVLTF